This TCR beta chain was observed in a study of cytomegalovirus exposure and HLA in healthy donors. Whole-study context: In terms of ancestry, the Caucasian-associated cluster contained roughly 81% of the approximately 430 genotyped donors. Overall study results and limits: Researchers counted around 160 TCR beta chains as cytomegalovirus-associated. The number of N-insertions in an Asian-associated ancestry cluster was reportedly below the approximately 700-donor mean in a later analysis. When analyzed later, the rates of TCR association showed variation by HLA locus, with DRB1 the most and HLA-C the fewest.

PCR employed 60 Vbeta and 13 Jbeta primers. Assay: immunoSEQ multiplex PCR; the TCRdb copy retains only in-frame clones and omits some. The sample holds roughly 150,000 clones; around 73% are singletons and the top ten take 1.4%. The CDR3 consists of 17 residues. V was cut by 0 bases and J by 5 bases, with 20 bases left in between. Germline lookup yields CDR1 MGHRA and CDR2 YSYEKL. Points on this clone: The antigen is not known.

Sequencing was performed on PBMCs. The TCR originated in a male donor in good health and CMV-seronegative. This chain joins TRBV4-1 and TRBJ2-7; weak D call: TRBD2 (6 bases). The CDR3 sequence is CASSQEGGRSKPHEQYF. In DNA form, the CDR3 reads TGCGCCAGCAGCCAAGAGGGAGGACGGTCTAAACCCCACGAGCAGTACTTC.